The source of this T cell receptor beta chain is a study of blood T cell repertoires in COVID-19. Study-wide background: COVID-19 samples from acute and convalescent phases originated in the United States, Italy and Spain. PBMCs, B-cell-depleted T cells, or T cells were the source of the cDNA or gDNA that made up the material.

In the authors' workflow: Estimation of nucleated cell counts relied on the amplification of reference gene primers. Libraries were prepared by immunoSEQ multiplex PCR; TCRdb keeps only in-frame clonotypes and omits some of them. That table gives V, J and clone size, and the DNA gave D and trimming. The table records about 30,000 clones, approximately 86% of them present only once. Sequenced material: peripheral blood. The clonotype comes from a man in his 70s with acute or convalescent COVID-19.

CDR3 DNA: TGCGCCAGCAGCGCTCTCAGTGGGCGAAACTCTGGAAACACCATATATTTT. Its translation: CASSALSGRNSGNTIYF. This chain links TRBV5-1 with TRBJ1-3; D is uncertain. The CDR3 runs 17 residues. V was trimmed by 4 bases and J by 0 bases, leaving 17 bases between them. CDR1 is SGHRS, CDR2 YFSETQ, per germline.